The entry below describes one T cell receptor (beta chain). Sequenced by immunoSEQ multiplex PCR; TCRdb stores in-frame clones only, minus some. The data show some 93,000 clones, more than 75% seen once. This sample was taken from a study of blood T cell repertoires in COVID-19. Study in general: PBMCs, B-cell-depleted T cells, or T cells provided the cDNA or gDNA that made up the material.

This CDR3 comprises 16 residues. Trimming cost V 5 bases and J 5 bases; bases outside gene matches: 13. Germline V gene lookup returns CDR1 SGHAT and CDR2 FQNNGV. Sequenced input: peripheral blood. This chain links TRBV11-2 with TRBJ2-7; 9 bases are shared with TRBD2. This sequence was found in a human donor in a cohort sampled during active COVID-19. The CDR3 reads CASSPPISGRNHEQYF. The CDR3 bases are TGTGCCAGCAGCCCCCCCATTAGCGGGAGAAACCACGAGCAGTACTTC.